What follows are 26 T cell receptor beta chains derived from one specimen sequenced in a study of CD8 T cells in Susac syndrome. RNA in amounts of about 0.5 to 1 ug was reverse transcribed with random hexamers. TCRdb fed the immunoSEQ multiplex PCR reads into MiXCR, producing one record per CDR3 protein. The table shows some 300,000 distinct CDR3 sequences, with about 88% occurring only once. Sequenced material: CD8+ T cells from PBMCs. These receptors all stem from a human donor with multiple sclerosis.

The CDR3 loop is CASSPVTGSEETQYF. DNA for the CDR3: TGTGCCAGTAGCCCAGTGACAGGATCTGAAGAGACCCAGTACTTC. The chain uses TRBV19 and TRBJ2-5; D perhaps matches TRBD1 (6 bases). CDR1 and CDR2 from the germline V gene are LNHDA and SQIVND (reference sequence). This CDR3 comprises 15 residues. Between the trimmed V and J ends, which lost 6 bases and 3 bases, there was a span of 17 bases. Drawing the rest from reference TRBV19 and TRBJ2-5, the complete variable domain is DGGITQSPKYLFRKEGQNVTLSCEQNLNHDAMYWYRQDPGQGLRLIYYSQIVNDFQKGDIAEGYSVSREKKESFPLTVTSAQKNPTAFYLCASSPVTGSEETQYFGPGTRLLVL.

This sequence joins TRBV19 and TRBJ2-1; D uncertain. Germline V gene lookup returns CDR1 LNHDA and CDR2 SQIVND (reference sequence). The CDR3 is 13 amino acids. The ends were cut back, 3 bases at V and 2 bases at J, with 5 bases in the middle. CDR3 residues: CASSMGPYNEQFF. The CDR3 DNA follows: TGTGCCAGTAGTATGGGCCCCTACAATGAGCAGTTCTTC.

A few counts support this clonotype. J is TRBJ1-1 and V is TRBV6-1; TRBD1 is a possible D gene (5 bases). The ends were cut back, 1 base at V and 9 bases at J, with 15 bases in the middle. This CDR3 has 14 residues. Germline loops: CDR1 MNHNS, CDR2 SASEGT. In nucleotides, the CDR3 is TGTGCCAGCAGTGAAGTGCAGGGCCCACGGAAAGCTTTCTTT. Protein: CASSEVQGPRKAFF.

This chain links TRBV9 with TRBJ2-2; D is unresolved. Germline V lookup: CDR1 SGDLS, CDR2 YYNGEE. Trimming stripped 4 bases from V and 7 bases from J, with 14 bases between. This CDR3 has 14 amino acids. CDR3 nucleotide sequence: TGTGCCAGCAGCCCCTCACGAGCGATCGGGGAGCTGTTTTTT. Translation gives CASSPSRAIGELFF.

The chain has TRBV20-1 and TRBJ1-2, with a weak D call TRBD1 (6 bases). The ends were cut back, 2 bases at V and 4 bases at J, with 14 bases in the middle. CDR1 is DFQATT, CDR2 SNEGSKA, per germline (reference sequence). The CDR3 consists of 14 residues. The CDR3 loop reads CSARTGLDLYGYTF. DNA of the CDR3: TGCAGTGCTAGAACAGGGCTAGACCTCTATGGCTACACCTTC.

The chain joins TRBV6-1 to TRBJ2-7; TRBD2 matches at 12 bases. CDR3 length: 16 amino acids. The trim removed 5 bases at V and 7 bases at J, leaving 12 bases unmatched. Germline loops: CDR1 MNHNS, CDR2 SASEGT. This CDR3 is CASSPPRLAGVLEQYF. CDR3 coding DNA: TGTGCCAGCAGTCCGCCCCGACTAGCGGGAGTGTTAGAGCAGTACTTC.

The chain recombines TRBV11-2 with TRBJ2-2; no definite D call. Germline values: CDR1 SGHAT, CDR2 FQNNGV. Trimming removed 0 bases at V and 3 bases at J, with 11 bases between. The CDR3 is 16 amino acids. DNA for the CDR3: TGTGCCAGCAGCTTAGATGACGGGTCCGACACCGGGGAGCTGTTTTTT. Protein sequence: CASSLDDGSDTGELFF.

This chain uses TRBV2 with TRBJ2-7; 9 bases line up with TRBD1. The germline gives CDR1 SNHLY, CDR2 FYNNEI. With V trimmed by 8 bases and J by 4 bases, 6 bases remained unmatched. This CDR3 has 13 amino acids. The CDR3 spells CASYGQGRYEQYF. The DNA of the CDR3 is TGTGCCAGCTACGGACAGGGGCGGTACGAGCAGTACTTC.

This chain connects TRBV13 to TRBJ2-7, with D perhaps matching TRBD1 (6 bases). This CDR3 region has 12 residues. Trimming removed 7 bases from V and 6 bases from J, with 13 bases in between. Germline CDR1 PRHDT, CDR2 FYEKMQ (reference sequence). The CDR3 sequence is CASTLQGSEQYF. The CDR3 DNA sequence: TGTGCCAGCACCCTACAGGGTAGCGAGCAGTACTTC. Drawing the rest from reference TRBV13 and TRBJ2-7, the complete variable domain is AAGVIQSPRHLIKEKRETATLKCYPIPRHDTVYWYQQGPGQDPQFLISFYEKMQSDKGSIPDRFSAQQFSDYHSELNMSSLELGDSALYFCASTLQGSEQYFGPGTRLTVT.

V and J are TRBV20-1 and TRBJ1-5; TRBD1 is a possible D gene (5 bases). CDR1 is DFQATT and CDR2 is SNEGSKA in the germline V gene (reference sequence). V lost 3 bases, J lost 3 bases, and 15 bases lay in between. The CDR3 contains 15 residues. The CDR3 region is CSASIPGLSNQPQHF. CDR3 in DNA: TGCAGTGCTAGCATCCCAGGGTTGTCCAATCAGCCCCAGCATTTT.

The sample holds one count of this clonotype. CDR3 amino acids: CAWDSGGTGELFF. The CDR3, as DNA: TGTGCCTGGGACTCCGGAGGTACCGGGGAGCTGTTTTTT. V gene TRBV30 combines with J gene TRBJ2-2; the D gene is possibly TRBD2 (5 bases). Germline V gene data show CDR1 as GTSNPN and CDR2 as SVGIG (reference sequence). Trimming removed 5 bases at V and 5 bases at J, with 12 bases between. The length of the CDR3 is 13 residues. Full variable domain (outside the CDR3, taken from reference TRBV30 and TRBJ2-2): SQTIHQWPATLVQPVGSPLSLECTVEGTSNPNLYWYRQAAGRGLQLLFYSVGIGQISSEVPQNLSASRPQDRQFILSSKKLLLSDSGFYLCAWDSGGTGELFFGEGSRLTVL.

CDR3 coding DNA: TGTGCCAGCAGTCTATACAGGGTCCGGGGGGAAAAACTGTTTTTT. Protein product: CASSLYRVRGEKLFF. This rearrangement joins TRBV12-3 or TRBV12-4 to TRBJ1-4; D might be TRBD1 (6 bases). Trimming shortened V by 5 bases and J by 8 bases, and 18 bases separated the two germline ends. This CDR3 comprises 15 residues.

The rearrangement links TRBV20-1 to TRBJ2-7; the match to TRBD2 covers 7 bases. V lost 5 bases, J lost 3 bases, and 19 bases stayed unmatched. The germline V gene encodes CDR1 DFQATT and CDR2 SNEGSKA (reference sequence). The CDR3 spans 17 residues. This CDR3 is CSAEAPGWSGDYYEQYF. The CDR3, as DNA: TGCAGTGCTGAGGCCCCGGGGTGGAGCGGGGACTACTACGAGCAGTACTTC.

This chain joins TRBV20-1 and TRBJ2-7; 9 nucleotides align to TRBD2. J lost 2 bases, V lost 8 bases, and 7 bases had no gene match. Germline CDR1 reads DFQATT; CDR2 reads SNEGSKA (reference sequence). CDR3 size: 13 residues. CDR3 DNA sequence: TGCAGTCGACAAGTAGCGGGAGCCTACGAGCAGTACTTC. Protein product: CSRQVAGAYEQYF.

The rearrangement links TRBV19 to TRBJ1-5, with 9 bases that match TRBD1. This CDR3 region has 16 residues. The trim removed 6 bases at V and 5 bases at J, leaving 11 bases unmatched. Germline assignment: CDR1 LNHDA and CDR2 SQIVND (reference sequence). CDR3 sequence reads: CASRSIPGQGYQPQHF. CDR3 coding DNA: TGTGCCAGTAGGAGTATACCGGGACAGGGCTATCAGCCCCAGCATTTT.

V usage is TRBV12-3 or TRBV12-4 and J usage is TRBJ2-3; 9 bases match TRBD2. This CDR3 comprises 14 residues. Trimming at V came to 10 bases and at J to 3 bases, leaving 8 bases not matched to a gene. CDR3 amino acids: CATRASGGTDTQYF. CDR3 DNA: TGTGCCACACGGGCCAGCGGGGGGACAGATACGCAGTATTTT.

The chain couples TRBV7-9 to TRBJ2-7; 7 bases align to TRBD1. CDR3 length equals 15 residues. After removal of 4 bases from V and 2 bases from J, the junction contained 8 bases not matched to a gene. The germline V gene has CDR1 SEHNR and CDR2 FQNEAQ (reference sequence). The DNA for the CDR3 is TGTGCCAGCAGCTATCCTACAGGGGACCCCTACGAGCAGTACTTC. It is translated as CASSYPTGDPYEQYF.

This chain connects TRBV27 to TRBJ2-1; no clear D. Per germline, CDR1 MNHEY and CDR2 SMNVEV (reference sequence). V lost 3 bases and J lost 0, with 12 bases in between. The CDR3 is 16 residues long. The CDR3 bases are TGTGCCAGCAGTTTTTTTCTCCGGGTCTCCTACAATGAGCAGTTCTTC. It is translated as CASSFFLRVSYNEQFF.

This sequence joins TRBV7-9 and TRBJ2-1; D might be TRBD2 (5 bases). V lost 5 bases to trimming and J lost 10 bases, with 12 bases between them. CDR3 length equals 12 residues. CDR1 is SEHNR, CDR2 FQNEAQ, per germline (reference sequence). The CDR3 spells CASSPGSWEQFF. Written as DNA, the CDR3 is TGTGCCAGCAGCCCGGGGTCTTGGGAGCAGTTCTTC.

V usage is TRBV4-2 and J usage is TRBJ2-3; 10 bases map to TRBD2. The J segment lost 1 base and the V segment lost 0 bases, leaving 7 bases of the junction unmatched. Looked up from germline, CDR1 is LGHNA and CDR2 is YNFKEQ. The CDR3 is 18 amino acids. In DNA form, the CDR3 reads TGTGCCAGCAGCCAAGATAGGTTCCTAGCGGGGGGCACAGATACGCAGTATTTT. Its protein is CASSQDRFLAGGTDTQYF.

The chain combines TRBV5-1 with TRBJ2-1; D gene ambiguous. Trimming pared 6 bases from V and 5 bases from J, leaving 18 bases between. The CDR3 totals 15 residues. Germline CDR1 and CDR2: SGHRS and YFSETQ. The chain's CDR3 is CASTPIVDPNNEQFF. CDR3 bases: TGCGCCAGCACCCCTATAGTAGACCCAAACAATGAGCAGTTCTTC.

This rearrangement joins TRBV20-1 to TRBJ2-1; 7 nucleotides align to TRBD2. CDR1 is DFQATT, CDR2 SNEGSKA, per germline (reference sequence). The CDR3 extends over 14 amino acids. With 6 bases clipped from V and 6 bases from J, the junction kept 11 bases outside the gene matches. DNA of the CDR3: TGCAGTGCCCATGGCGGGAGTAGGTTCAATGAGCAGTTCTTC. It yields the protein CSAHGGSRFNEQFF.

CDR3 nucleotide sequence: TGTGCCAGCAGCTCCCCTTCCAGCGGGGGGGCCGTTGAGCAGTTCTTC. This gives the protein CASSSPSSGGAVEQFF. The chain couples TRBV7-9 to TRBJ2-1; the match to TRBD2 covers 10 bases. Looked up from germline, CDR1 is SEHNR and CDR2 is FQNEAQ (reference sequence). The junction had 12 bases not matched to a gene; V was cut back by 4 bases and J by 9 bases. CDR3 length: 16 amino acids.

This clonotype has a single count. The chain combines TRBV7-8 with TRBJ2-3, with D uncertain. This CDR3 is built from 13 residues. Between the trimmed V and J ends, which lost 5 bases and 5 bases, there was a span of 11 bases. CDR1 and CDR2 from the germline V gene are SGHVS and FQNEAQ. CDR3 bases: TGTGCCAGCAGCCCCCTCACTCGAGATACGCAGTATTTT. Translating it yields CASSPLTRDTQYF.

J is TRBJ1-1 and V is TRBV4-2; D remains ambiguous. Germline V gene data show CDR1 as LGHNA and CDR2 as YNFKEQ. The CDR3 extends over 15 amino acids. Deletions cut 4 bases from V and 0 bases from J, with 12 bases between. The DNA of the CDR3 is TGTGCCAGCAGCCCGGGCGAGGGTATGAACACTGAAGCTTTCTTT. Encoded protein: CASSPGEGMNTEAFF.

Written as DNA, the CDR3 is TGTGCCAGCAGCCAAGAGGGGGGGACGACTTACAATGAGCAGTTCTTC. This gives the protein CASSQEGGTTYNEQFF. The chain is built from TRBV3-1 and TRBJ2-1; 7 bases agree with TRBD2. V trimming: 0 bases; J trimming: 4 bases; junction bases outside the gene matches: 6. There are 16 residues in the CDR3. Germline V CDR1 and CDR2: LGHDT, YNNKEL (reference sequence).